One sample yielded the 30 T cell receptor beta chains listed below, sequenced in a study of control samples from healthy donors and cancer patients. Profiled with immunoSEQ multiplex PCR; TCRdb holds only in-frame clones, not every one. This table has about 38,000 clones, around four fifths appearing once. Sequences were obtained from PBMCs. The receptors were sampled from a woman in her sixties or seventies with lung cancer.

The chain uses TRBV3-1 (or the pseudogene TRBV3-2) and TRBJ2-6; no reliable D call. Germline CDR1 and CDR2: LGHDT and YNNKEL (reference sequence). The CDR3 consists of 15 residues. Trimming pared 5 bases from V and 0 bases from J, leaving 8 bases between. The CDR3 is CASSIESSGANVLTF. The CDR3 region has the DNA TGTGCCAGCAGCATAGAGAGCTCTGGGGCCAACGTCCTGACTTTC.

The table lists this clone with a few counts. The chain is built from TRBV12-3 or TRBV12-4 and TRBJ1-2; D unresolved. The ends were cut back, 11 bases at V and 3 bases at J, with 13 bases in the middle. CDR3 length equals 12 residues. The CDR3: CASLDQYYGYTF. The CDR3 bases are TGTGCCTCTTTGGACCAATACTATGGCTACACCTTC.

This chain uses TRBV5-6 with TRBJ2-5, with 8 bases aligning to TRBD2. V lost 6 bases to trimming and J lost 2 bases; unmatched junction nucleotides: 15. This CDR3 spans 17 amino acids. Germline CDR1 SGHDT, CDR2 YYEEEE. CDR3 amino acids: CASNSLAGHSFQETQYF. The DNA for the CDR3 is TGTGCCAGCAACTCCCTAGCGGGCCACTCCTTTCAAGAGACCCAGTACTTC.

The gene calls are TRBV5-1 and TRBJ2-3; D unclear. Looked up from germline, CDR1 is SGHRS and CDR2 is YFSETQ. The V and J ends lost 7 bases and 4 bases respectively, with 10 bases between them. CDR3 size: 12 residues. As DNA, the CDR3 is TGCGCCAGCCGCCTAAGTTCAGATACGCAGTATTTT. The encoded protein is CASRLSSDTQYF.

The V call is TRBV3-1 (or the pseudogene TRBV3-2), the J call TRBJ1-1; weak D call: TRBD1 (6 bases). V lost 6 bases and J lost 7, with 9 bases in between. The CDR3 is 11 amino acids. The V gene's germline CDR1 is LGHDT and CDR2 YNNKEL (reference sequence). Here the CDR3 reads CASREQGEAFF. The CDR3 DNA reads as TGTGCCAGCAGAGAACAGGGTGAAGCTTTCTTT.

This clone was recorded only once. The chain has TRBV2 and TRBJ2-2, with D unclear. Looked up from germline, CDR1 is SNHLY and CDR2 is FYNNEI. Trimming took off 3 bases at V and 1 base at J, with 6 bases between the two ends. The CDR3 length is 14 residues. In DNA form, the CDR3 reads TGTGCCAGCAGTGACCCGGTGAACACCGGGGAGCTGTTTTTT. It specifies CASSDPVNTGELFF.

In DNA form, the CDR3 reads TGCGCCAGCAGCCTCGTAACCAGCGGGCTCTCCTACGAGCAGTACTTC. Translation: CASSLVTSGLSYEQYF. The chain couples TRBV5-1 to TRBJ2-7; D is possibly TRBD2 (6 bases). Trimming pared 4 bases from V and 0 bases from J, leaving 17 bases between. Germline V lookup: CDR1 SGHRS, CDR2 YFSETQ. This CDR3 has 16 amino acids.

The chain combines TRBV7-2 with TRBJ1-5; 10 bases align to TRBD1. The CDR3 sequence is 14 residues long. Germline lookup yields CDR1 SGHTA and CDR2 FQGNSA. The V gene end was trimmed by 6 bases and the J gene end by 4 bases; junction bases not matched to a gene: 3. The CDR3 loop is CASRRTGGNQPQHF. CDR3 bases: TGTGCCAGCAGAAGGACAGGGGGGAATCAGCCCCAGCATTTT.

The chain carries TRBV7-9 and TRBJ2-7; TRBD1 aligns across 8 bases. CDR3 length: 15 residues. The germline V gene encodes CDR1 SEHNR and CDR2 FQNEAQ (reference sequence). J gave up 6 bases and V 2 bases, and 9 bases lay outside the gene matches. CDR3 region: CASSLTSRGRSEQYF. DNA of the CDR3: TGTGCCAGCAGCTTAACGTCCAGGGGGCGATCCGAGCAGTACTTC.

The chain carries TRBV10-3 and TRBJ2-2, with 8 bases matching TRBD1. The CDR3 length is 15 residues. After removal of 8 bases from V and 0 bases from J, the junction contained 5 bases not matched to a gene. Germline loops: CDR1 ENHRY, CDR2 SYGVKD. CDR3 residues: CAIQDRVSNTGELFF. The CDR3 DNA follows: TGTGCCATCCAGGACAGGGTTTCGAACACCGGGGAGCTGTTTTTT.

This chain links TRBV6-6 with TRBJ1-2; D is possibly TRBD1 (6 bases). Per germline, CDR1 MNHNY and CDR2 SVGAGI (reference sequence). Trimming took off 10 bases at V and 7 bases at J, with 16 bases between the two ends. The CDR3 loop spans 12 amino acids. CDR3 in DNA: TGTGCCACCCGGGGGGGGGCGGGTGGCTACACCTTC. Translation: CATRGGAGGYTF.

V is TRBV9 and J is TRBJ1-2; D is perhaps TRBD1 (6 bases). The CDR3 length is 14 residues. Germline CDR1 and CDR2: SGDLS and YYNGEE. V lost 3 bases, J lost 5 bases, and 14 bases lay in between. The DNA of the CDR3 is TGTGCCAGCAGCGCCCGGGACACCTCTTATGGCTACACCTTC. Encoded protein: CASSARDTSYGYTF.

The J gene is TRBJ2-5, the V gene TRBV29-1, with 9 bases lining up with TRBD2. This CDR3 is built from 14 residues. Per the germline V gene, CDR1 is SQVTM and CDR2 is ANQGSEA. V shed 4 bases, J shed 4 bases, and the junction held 7 bases outside the gene matches. The CDR3 coding sequence is TGCAGCGTTGGGGTAGCGGGGGCAAGAGAGACCCAGTACTTC. Its protein product is CSVGVAGARETQYF. Using reference TRBV29-1 and TRBJ2-5 for the parts outside the CDR3, the full variable domain is SAVISQKPSRDICQRGTSLTIQCQVDSQVTMMFWYRQQPGQSLTLIATANQGSEATYESGFVIDKFPISRPNLTFSTLTVSNMSPEDSSIYLCSVGVAGARETQYFGPGTRLLVL.

The chain links TRBV30 to TRBJ1-1; D gene unclear. V gave up 4 bases and J gave up 4 bases, with 19 bases separating them. The germline gives CDR1 GTSNPN, CDR2 SVGIG (reference sequence). The CDR3 is 15 residues long. The CDR3 is CAWIYAGGSGTEAFF. The CDR3 DNA reads as TGTGCCTGGATCTATGCTGGAGGGTCAGGCACTGAAGCTTTCTTT.

This clone was counted once. The chain carries TRBV11-1 and TRBJ1-1, with 9 bases that match TRBD1. The CDR3 has 13 amino acids. Germline CDR1 and CDR2: SGHAT and FQDESV (reference sequence). After removal of 4 bases from V and 7 bases from J, the junction contained 4 bases not matched to a gene. CDR3 residues: CASSSGQGIEAFF. Here the CDR3 DNA reads TGTGCCAGCAGCTCGGGACAGGGAATTGAAGCTTTCTTT.

The chain uses TRBV4-1 and TRBJ2-2; 8 positions agree with TRBD1. This CDR3 has 15 amino acids. J was trimmed by 5 bases and V by 4 bases; bases with no gene match: 6. The V gene's germline CDR1 is MGHRA and CDR2 YSYEKL. The CDR3 sequence: CASSPPWTGTGELFF. For the CDR3, the DNA is TGCGCCAGCAGCCCGCCCTGGACAGGGACCGGGGAGCTGTTTTTT.

This chain joins TRBV11-3 and TRBJ1-1; TRBD1 is a possible D gene (6 bases). This CDR3 region has 16 residues. Trimming shortened V by 0 bases and J by 6 bases, and 17 bases separated the two germline ends. Germline CDR1 SGHNT, CDR2 YENEEA. In DNA form, the CDR3 reads TGTGCCAGCAGCTTAGATGGACGAGGGGGGGAGGCTGAAGCTTTCTTT. Translating gives CASSLDGRGGEAEAFF.

The V gene is TRBV7-9, the J gene TRBJ1-3; D call uncertain. V lost 4 bases, J lost 2 bases, and 0 bases lay in between. Germline loops: CDR1 SEHNR, CDR2 FQNEAQ (reference sequence). This CDR3 is 11 amino acids long. The CDR3 protein is CASSSGNTIYF. In DNA form, the CDR3 reads TGTGCCAGCAGCTCTGGAAACACCATATATTTT.

This sequence joins TRBV19 and TRBJ1-5; 7 nucleotides align to TRBD1. With V trimmed by 7 bases and J by 1 base, 13 bases remained unmatched. Germline V gene data show CDR1 as LNHDA and CDR2 as SQIVND (reference sequence). The CDR3 contains 17 residues. In nucleotides, the CDR3 is TGTGCCAGTACCAGGGGGAGAGGTTTGTCGAGCAATCAGCCCCAGCATTTT. Encoded protein: CASTRGRGLSSNQPQHF.

The chain combines TRBV4-2 with TRBJ1-4, with 7 bases aligning to TRBD1. The CDR3 totals 18 residues. The V gene's germline CDR1 is LGHNA and CDR2 YNFKEQ. The V segment lost 1 base and the J segment 0 bases; nucleotides outside the gene matches: 8. CDR3 sequence: CASSQVSAGGATNEKLFF. CDR3 coding DNA: TGTGCCAGCAGCCAAGTTTCGGCAGGGGGGGCAACTAATGAAAAACTGTTTTTT.

The rearrangement joins TRBV7-6 to TRBJ2-5; 7 positions match TRBD2. The CDR3 runs 15 residues. Trimming removed 1 base from V and 5 bases from J; junction bases left unmatched: 7. CDR1 is SGHVS and CDR2 is FNYEAQ in the germline V gene. CDR3 bases: TGTGCCAGCAGCTTAGGGGGGGGATCCGGCGAGACCCAGTACTTC. As protein: CASSLGGGSGETQYF.

The V call is TRBV7-3, the J call TRBJ1-1; no clear D gene. This CDR3 has 14 amino acids. V lost 5 bases and J lost 7, with 17 bases in between. CDR1 and CDR2 (germline): SGHTA, FQGTGA. CDR3 sequence (DNA): TGTGCCAGCAGCCCAACAAACGGAGCAGGTGAAGCTTTCTTT. This gives the protein CASSPTNGAGEAFF.

V gene TRBV9 combines with J gene TRBJ2-6, with TRBD1 matching 7 bases. This CDR3 spans 17 amino acids. V shed 0 bases and J 0 bases; nucleotides not matched to a gene: 3. Looked up from germline, CDR1 is SGDLS and CDR2 is YYNGEE. The DNA for the CDR3 is TGTGCCAGCAGCGTAGTGAGGGGGCCCTCTGGGGCCAACGTCCTGACTTTC. It encodes CASSVVRGPSGANVLTF.

The chain is built from TRBV19 and TRBJ2-3, with 9 positions matching TRBD2. The CDR3 spans 14 residues. The germline gives CDR1 LNHDA, CDR2 SQIVND (reference sequence). Losses at the gene ends were 4 bases for V and 6 bases for J; bases not matched to a gene: 5. The CDR3 DNA reads TGTGCCAGTAGTAGCGGGGGGGGAGGTGATACGCAGTATTTT. The encoded protein is CASSSGGGGDTQYF. Full variable domain (outside the CDR3, taken from reference TRBV19 and TRBJ2-3): DGGITQSPKYLFRKEGQNVTLSCEQNLNHDAMYWYRQDPGQGLRLIYYSQIVNDFQKGDIAEGYSVSREKKESFPLTVTSAQKNPTAFYLCASSSGGGGDTQYFGPGTRLTVL.

This clone has only a few counts. The J gene is TRBJ1-3, the V gene TRBV6-1; D uncertain. V was pared by 2 bases and J by 1 base, with 6 bases between. This CDR3 has 14 amino acids. Germline CDR1 reads MNHNS; CDR2 reads SASEGT. This CDR3 reads CASSEWVSGNTIYF. The CDR3, as DNA: TGTGCCAGCAGTGAATGGGTTTCTGGAAACACCATATATTTT.

V gene TRBV4-2 combines with J gene TRBJ1-5; a weak D match, TRBD1 (6 bases). The CDR3 extends over 20 amino acids. The germline V gene encodes CDR1 LGHNA and CDR2 YNFKEQ. V lost 0 bases to trimming and J lost 0 bases, with 21 bases between them. CDR3 nucleotides: TGTGCCAGCAGCCAAGATCTCCGACTTGTGGGGGGCATTAGCAATCAGCCCCAGCATTTT. This gives the protein CASSQDLRLVGGISNQPQHF.

The gene calls are TRBV5-6 and TRBJ1-2, with D perhaps matching TRBD1 (6 bases). The CDR3 spans 13 residues. From germline, CDR1 is SGHDT and CDR2 YYEEEE. The ends were cut back, 3 bases at V and 7 bases at J, with 13 bases in the middle. The CDR3 spells CASSSGGLGGYTF. CDR3 DNA: TGTGCCAGCAGCTCGGGGGGGCTGGGTGGCTACACCTTC.

The J gene is TRBJ1-1, the V gene TRBV11-2; 8 nucleotides align to TRBD1. Germline loops: CDR1 SGHAT, CDR2 FQNNGV. V trimming: 3 bases; J trimming: 5 bases; junction bases outside the gene matches: 5. There are 14 residues in the CDR3. CDR3 protein: CASSFSQGGTEAFF. The CDR3 region has the DNA TGTGCCAGCAGCTTCTCACAGGGGGGAACTGAAGCTTTCTTT.

The chain uses TRBV28 and TRBJ2-7, with TRBD2 identical over 9 bases. V was pared by 5 bases and J by 2 bases, with 13 bases of the junction left unmatched. CDR1 and CDR2 from the germline V gene are MDHEN and SYDVKM. The CDR3 consists of 17 residues. The CDR3 protein is CASSIPGLAIPTYEQYF. For the CDR3, the DNA is TGTGCCAGCAGTATTCCGGGACTAGCAATACCCACCTACGAGCAGTACTTC. The variable domain in full, completed from reference TRBV28 and TRBJ2-7, reads DVKVTQSSRYLVKRTGEKVFLECVQDMDHENMFWYRQDPGLGLRLIYFSYDVKMKEKGDIPEGYSVSREKKERFSLILESASTNQTSMYLCASSIPGLAIPTYEQYFGPGTRLTVT.

This clone was found once. CDR3 bases: TGTGCCAGCAGCCTAGGGGCGGCTGGAAACACCATATATTTT. Protein: CASSLGAAGNTIYF. This chain uses TRBV7-2 with TRBJ1-3; D is perhaps TRBD1 (5 bases). With 5 bases removed from V and 2 bases from J, the gap between germline ends came to 10 bases. CDR1 is SGHTA and CDR2 is FQGNSA in the germline V gene. CDR3 length: 14 amino acids. Full variable domain (remainder filled in from reference TRBV7-2 and TRBJ1-3): GAGVSQSPSNKVTEKGKDVELRCDPISGHTALYWYRQSLGQGLEFLIYFQGNSAPDKSGLPSDRFSAERTGGSVSTLTIQRTQQEDSAVYLCASSLGAAGNTIYFGEGSWLTVV.